Listed here are 22 T cell receptor beta chains from one sample, sequenced in a study of blood T cell repertoires in COVID-19. Sequenced by immunoSEQ multiplex PCR; TCRdb stores in-frame clones only, minus some. The sample has about 300,000 clones, roughly 90% seen once. Source material: peripheral blood. Receptor source: a man younger than 35 who had recovered from COVID-19.

This chain links TRBV19 with TRBJ2-2; D possibly corresponds to TRBD2 (6 bases). The CDR3 contains 13 residues. CDR1 LNHDA and CDR2 SQIVND come from the germline V gene (reference sequence). The ends were cut back, 3 bases at V and 7 bases at J, with 9 bases in the middle. CDR3 nucleotides: TGTGCCAGTAGTATGTCGGGAGTCGGGGAGCTGTTTTTT. This translates into CASSMSGVGELFF.

This clone has just a few counts. The V call is TRBV2, the J call TRBJ1-2, with D possibly being TRBD1 (5 bases). Between the trimmed V and J ends, which lost 6 bases and 3 bases, there was a span of 8 bases. Germline-derived CDR1 and CDR2 are SNHLY and FYNNEI. This CDR3 region has 12 residues. The CDR3 loop is CASRQEDYGYTF. In DNA, the CDR3 is TGTGCCAGCAGACAGGAAGACTATGGCTACACCTTC.

The gene calls are TRBV5-1 and TRBJ1-2; D is ambiguous. This CDR3 is 14 amino acids long. From germline, CDR1 is SGHRS and CDR2 YFSETQ. Between the trimmed V and J ends, which lost 0 bases and 2 bases, there was a span of 8 bases. DNA of the CDR3: TGCGCCAGCAGCTTGGGGTCAGGCAACTATGGCTACACCTTC. Protein product: CASSLGSGNYGYTF.

This chain links TRBV5-1 with TRBJ2-3; possibly TRBD1 for D (5 bases). This CDR3 spans 15 amino acids. Germline CDR1 and CDR2: SGHRS and YFSETQ. V was pared by 2 bases and J by 6 bases, with 16 bases between. The CDR3: CASSFLGRDGDTQYF. The CDR3 nucleotides are TGCGCCAGCAGCTTTTTGGGGCGCGATGGGGATACGCAGTATTTT. The full variable domain, with the rest looked up from reference TRBV5-1 and TRBJ2-3, is KAGVTQTPRYLIKTRGQQVTLSCSPISGHRSVSWYQQTPGQGLQFLFEYFSETQRNKGNFPGRFSGRQFSNSRSEMNVSTLELGDSALYLCASSFLGRDGDTQYFGPGTRLTVL.

The CDR3 spells CASSPVGGTDTQYF. The DNA of the CDR3 is TGTGCCAGCTCCCCAGTAGGGGGAACAGATACGCAGTATTTT. The V and J genes are TRBV18 and TRBJ2-3; D is possibly TRBD1 (6 bases). The CDR3 consists of 14 residues. The ends were cut back, 6 bases at V and 3 bases at J, with 13 bases in the middle. Germline CDR1 reads KGHSH; CDR2 reads LQKENI.

V and J are TRBV10-2 and TRBJ2-1; TRBD2 might be the D (5 bases). Germline V gives CDR1 WSHSY, CDR2 SAAADI. V lost 5 bases and J lost 0, with 17 bases in between. The CDR3 runs to 17 residues. CDR3 region: CASSSLSGLPSYNEQFF. CDR3 sequence (DNA): TGCGCCAGCAGTTCTCTCAGCGGCCTCCCCTCCTACAATGAGCAGTTCTTC.

The chain is built from TRBV15 and TRBJ2-3; 7 nucleotides agree with TRBD1. V was clipped by 4 bases and J by 3 bases; unmatched bases: 10. CDR3 size: 16 residues. Per germline, CDR1 LNHNV and CDR2 YYDKDF (reference sequence). The CDR3 spells CATSMALTGQTDTQYF. The CDR3 DNA reads as TGTGCCACCAGCATGGCCTTGACAGGGCAAACAGATACGCAGTATTTT.

A few counts support this clone. The chain combines TRBV7-9 with TRBJ2-7; 9 bases are shared with TRBD2. V trimming: 5 bases; J trimming: 4 bases; junction bases outside the gene matches: 3. Per the germline V gene, CDR1 is SEHNR and CDR2 is FQNEAQ (reference sequence). The CDR3 covers 13 residues. The CDR3, as DNA: TGTGCCAGCAGCCTCCTAGCGGGGTACGAGCAGTACTTC. It yields the protein CASSLLAGYEQYF.

The chain carries TRBV27 and TRBJ1-4; D unresolved. This CDR3 comprises 13 residues. Trimming left V 5 bases short and J 7 bases short, with 11 bases between. In germline, CDR1 is MNHEY, CDR2 SMNVEV (reference sequence). The CDR3 DNA reads as TGTGCCAGCAGTCTAGAGGGCCCTGAAAAACTGTTTTTT. Its protein is CASSLEGPEKLFF.

The genes are TRBV19 and TRBJ1-4; TRBD1 aligns across 9 bases. The CDR3 sequence is 13 residues long. Looked up from germline, CDR1 is LNHDA and CDR2 is SQIVND (reference sequence). J lost 7 bases, V lost 6 bases, and 3 bases had no gene match. For the CDR3, the DNA is TGTGCCAGTAGAACAGGGGGCACTGAAAAACTGTTTTTT. Translated, it gives CASRTGGTEKLFF.

This sequence joins TRBV3-1 (or the pseudogene TRBV3-2) and TRBJ2-7; TRBD1 agrees at 8 bases. Germline V gene data show CDR1 as LGHDT and CDR2 as YNNKEL (reference sequence). V dropped 0 bases and J dropped 6; count of bases not matched to a gene: 13. The CDR3 sequence is 17 residues long. The chain's CDR3 is CASSQDIRRQGTGEQYF. The CDR3 DNA reads TGTGCCAGCAGCCAAGATATAAGGAGACAGGGGACAGGCGAGCAGTACTTC.

V gene TRBV29-1 combines with J gene TRBJ2-7, with D perhaps matching TRBD2 (6 bases). The germline V and J ends were trimmed by 7 bases and 3 bases, with 16 bases remaining between them. CDR1 is SQVTM and CDR2 is ANQGSEA in the germline V gene. The CDR3 is made up of 13 amino acids. The CDR3 is CSAQGRENYEQYF. CDR3 coding DNA: TGCAGCGCCCAGGGACGGGAGAACTACGAGCAGTACTTC.

J is TRBJ2-3 and V is TRBV2; TRBD2 agrees at 7 bases. The V gene's germline CDR1 is SNHLY and CDR2 FYNNEI. This CDR3 spans 13 amino acids. V lost 2 bases to trimming and J lost 11 bases; unmatched junction nucleotides: 7. The CDR3 here is CASSERPREGQYF. CDR3 DNA sequence: TGTGCCAGCAGTGAAAGGCCCAGGGAGGGGCAGTATTTT.

The V gene is TRBV5-1, the J gene TRBJ1-1, with 11 bases that match TRBD1. V trimming: 0 bases; J trimming: 4 bases; junction bases outside the gene matches: 2. In germline, CDR1 is SGHRS, CDR2 YFSETQ. CDR3 length equals 15 residues. The CDR3 reads CASSLGGTGGTEAFF. In nucleotides, the CDR3 is TGCGCCAGCAGCTTGGGAGGGACAGGGGGCACTGAAGCTTTCTTT.

This sequence joins TRBV12-3 or TRBV12-4 and TRBJ2-1, with D unresolved. The CDR3 consists of 13 residues. V was clipped by 3 bases and J by 8 bases, with 11 bases between them. CDR3 protein: CASSLGLGDEQFF. Written as DNA, the CDR3 is TGTGCCAGCAGTTTGGGCCTTGGCGATGAGCAGTTCTTC.

The chain combines TRBV18 with TRBJ2-7, with 7 bases matching TRBD1. V trimming: 5 bases; J trimming: 3 bases; junction bases outside the gene matches: 7. Germline V CDR1 and CDR2: KGHSH, LQKENI. This CDR3 contains 14 residues. The CDR3 sequence is CASSMDRPGYEQYF. In nucleotides, the CDR3 is TGTGCCAGCTCAATGGACAGGCCTGGCTACGAGCAGTACTTC.

The V gene is TRBV19, the J gene TRBJ1-5, with 9 nucleotides matching TRBD1. This CDR3 has 15 residues. V was clipped by 7 bases and J by 7 bases; unmatched bases: 11. The germline V gene has CDR1 LNHDA and CDR2 SQIVND (reference sequence). CDR3 DNA: TGTGCCAGTACCGTAGGTGGGACAGGGAGCCAGCCCCAGCATTTT. As protein: CASTVGGTGSQPQHF.

The CDR3 nucleotides are TGTGCCAGCAGCCTTAACTGTCGAAACGAAAAACTGTTTTTT. As protein: CASSLNCRNEKLFF. The V call is TRBV3-1 (or the pseudogene TRBV3-2), the J call TRBJ1-4; no clear D. The V gene's germline CDR1 is LGHDT and CDR2 YNNKEL (reference sequence). Trimming shortened V by 4 bases and J by 8 bases, and 14 bases separated the two germline ends. The CDR3 consists of 14 residues.

The chain carries TRBV4-2 and TRBJ1-2; D remains ambiguous. This CDR3 is built from 13 residues. Trimming removed 1 base at V and 3 bases at J, with 6 bases between. Germline V gene lookup returns CDR1 LGHNA and CDR2 YNFKEQ. The CDR3 bases are TGTGCCAGCAGCCAAGGTAGCGACTATGGCTACACCTTC. Encoded protein: CASSQGSDYGYTF.

The table lists this clone with a count of one. The genes are TRBV7-6 and TRBJ2-1; tentative D call: TRBD1 (6 bases). Looked up from germline, CDR1 is SGHVS and CDR2 is FNYEAQ. The CDR3 has 17 amino acids. The V and J ends lost 0 bases and 4 bases respectively, with 16 bases between them. CDR3 nucleotide sequence: TGTGCCAGCAGCTTAGCTCGGAGGACAGACACTTACAATGAGCAGTTCTTC. Translating it yields CASSLARRTDTYNEQFF.

The chain is built from TRBV5-1 and TRBJ2-1, with 7 bases fitting TRBD1. After removal of 7 bases from V and 0 bases from J, the junction contained 7 bases not matched to a gene. This CDR3 has 15 amino acids. Germline V CDR1 and CDR2: SGHRS, YFSETQ. This chain's CDR3 is CASRTGSSSYNEQFF. The DNA of the CDR3 is TGCGCCAGCCGGACAGGCTCTAGCTCCTACAATGAGCAGTTCTTC.

The genes are TRBV7-9 and TRBJ2-4; 9 bases agree with TRBD2. The CDR3 totals 17 residues. After removal of 5 bases from V and 2 bases from J, the junction contained 10 bases not matched to a gene. Germline V gene lookup returns CDR1 SEHNR and CDR2 FQNEAQ (reference sequence). CDR3 region: CASSPGGTSIPKNIQYF. For the CDR3, the DNA is TGTGCCAGCAGCCCCGGTGGGACTAGCATCCCCAAAAACATTCAGTACTTC.